This T cell receptor (beta chain) was identified in a study of blood T cell repertoires in COVID-19 (dated by TCRdb to 2018 to 2021). About the study as a whole: Samples covering the acute and convalescent phases of COVID-19 were provided by collaborators in the United States, Italy and Spain. The prospective study material was composed of cDNA or gDNA derived from T cells, B-cell-depleted T cells, or PBMCs. Subjects who had been exposed to COVID-19, were actively infected with it, or had recovered from it provided the deeply sampled blood TCRbeta repertoires that made up the dataset. The repertoires were made available in a free public database intended to serve as a resource for research on the immune response to SARS-CoV-2. The samples were drawn from the first 160 participants of the ongoing ImmuneRACE study and from more than 1,000 subjects provided by 6 global collaborators. The sample metadata nearly always contained a de-identified subject ID, COVID-19 status, age in years and sex. HLA class I and class II types, where available, came from metadata supplied by the sample provider rather than from assay-based typing.

Comments on this clone: Its cognate antigen has yet to be identified. Base qualities are not provided; no much larger clone lies one nucleotide away.

V is trimmed back by 5 bases and J by 8 bases, and the junction contains 12 bases that no gene match accounts for. The CDR3 numbers 16 residues from cysteine through phenylalanine. Only the CDR3 region is kept as DNA, spanning 48 bases read in frame from base 1. From the germline V gene (reference sequence), CDR1 is LNHDA and CDR2 is SQIVND. In Seattle, one collaborating source enrolled patients while the infection was active and tracked those patients longitudinally over the course of disease. Each collaborating institution followed its own protocols to collect whole blood in K2EDTA tubes. Collaborator samples were shipped for TCRbeta analysis as frozen whole blood, isolated PBMCs, or DNA extracted from either sample type. TCRbeta CDR3 regions were amplified from genomic DNA using the immunoSEQ Assay, a bias-controlled multiplex PCR. As for how the authors treated the data: The number of nucleated cells in each sample was estimated by amplification of reference gene primers within the assay. Sequence reads were collapsed and filtered to measure the absolute abundance of every unique TCRbeta CDR3 rearrangement. Productive Simpson clonality was computed per sample as the square root of Simpson's diversity index over productive rearrangements. Held by TCRdb, this immuneACCESS table contains in-frame sequences only and omits some clones. Under half of the omission traces to an unresolved V gene where checked; the cause of the rest is unknown. That table supplies the V and J calls and clone size; D and trimming were determined from the DNA. The sample table records tens of thousands of clones; more than 70% of these occur just once. Jointly, the top ten make up approximately 2.5% of the sample.

Study-level results and caveats: The quantity of clinical and demographic metadata differed by source and by participant and was supplied without curation.

Sequencing input: peripheral blood. Here the chain combines TRBV19 and TRBJ1-4, and TRBD1 aligns with 9 junction nucleotides. The TCR was taken from a man between 65 and 85 years old with COVID-19, enrolled during active disease. This receptor has the CDR3 CASSPRGQGIGEKLFF. The nucleotide sequence is TGTGCCAGTAGTCCCCGTGGACAGGGGATCGGGGAAAAACTGTTTTTT. Beyond the CDR3, the reference TRBV19 and TRBJ1-4 genes provide the residues; the full variable domain reads: DGGITQSPKYLFRKEGQNVTLSCEQNLNHDAMYWYRQDPGQGLRLIYYSQIVNDFQKGDIAEGYSVSREKKESFPLTVTSAQKNPTAFYLCASSPRGQGIGEKLFFGSGTQLSVL.